The 27 T cell receptor beta chains given below trace back to one sample, sequenced in a study of CD8 T cells in Susac syndrome. Reverse transcription of roughly 0.5 to 1 ug RNA was carried out with random hexamers. TCRdb processed the immunoSEQ multiplex PCR reads anew with MiXCR; each CDR3 protein has one entry. The sample lists more than 150,000 distinct CDR3 sequences; about 91% were seen once. What was sequenced was CD4+ T cells from PBMCs. The receptor set was obtained from a human donor in good health.

The chain uses TRBV30 and TRBJ2-6; D unclear. The germline CDR1 and CDR2 sequences are GTSNPN and SVGIG (reference sequence). V was shortened by 7 bases and J by 0 bases, with 13 bases between the two germline ends. CDR3 length: 15 residues. The CDR3 region is CASWAGRSGANVLTF. CDR3 sequence (DNA): TGTGCCTCTTGGGCAGGACGCTCTGGGGCCAACGTCCTGACTTTC.

This chain joins TRBV6-5 and TRBJ2-7, with D possibly being TRBD1 (6 bases). Germline values: CDR1 MNHEY, CDR2 SVGAGI. This CDR3 spans 15 amino acids. V was trimmed by 2 bases and J by 0 bases, leaving 11 bases between them. The CDR3 here is CASSYPDSSSYEQYF. Written as DNA, the CDR3 is TGTGCCAGCAGTTACCCGGACAGTAGCTCCTACGAGCAGTACTTC.

This chain connects TRBV15 to TRBJ2-2, with 7 bases aligning to TRBD2. This CDR3 is built from 16 residues. Per germline, CDR1 LNHNV and CDR2 YYDKDF (reference sequence). With V trimmed by 4 bases and J by 2 bases, 7 bases remained unmatched. The CDR3 is CATSKTGRANTGELFF. In DNA, the CDR3 is TGTGCCACCAGCAAGACGGGGAGGGCTAACACCGGGGAGCTGTTTTTT.

The V and J genes are TRBV28 and TRBJ2-1; tentatively, D is TRBD1 (6 bases). CDR3 length: 13 residues. Germline assignment: CDR1 MDHEN and CDR2 SYDVKM. The V gene lost 4 bases and the J gene lost 9 bases, with 13 bases spanning the gap. In nucleotides, the CDR3 is TGTGCCAGCAGTTCACAGGGATCGGGTGAGCAGTTCTTC. Translating gives CASSSQGSGEQFF.

The gene calls are TRBV5-1 and TRBJ2-2, with 9 bases lining up with TRBD1. Trimming took 3 bases from V and 5 from J; bases not matched to a gene: 5. CDR1 is SGHRS, CDR2 YFSETQ, per germline. There are 15 residues in the CDR3. This chain's CDR3 is CASSWGQGWTGELFF. The CDR3 DNA follows: TGCGCCAGCAGCTGGGGACAGGGATGGACCGGGGAGCTGTTTTTT.

The V call is TRBV29-1, the J call TRBJ2-5; 8 positions match TRBD2. Per germline, CDR1 SQVTM and CDR2 ANQGSEA. V was clipped by 8 bases and J by 3 bases; unmatched bases: 8. The CDR3 sequence is 13 residues long. The CDR3: CSSLAGTKETQYF. The CDR3, as DNA: TGCAGCTCCCTAGCGGGCACAAAAGAGACCCAGTACTTC.

The chain joins TRBV7-2 to TRBJ1-2, with 7 bases that match TRBD1. The V segment lost 5 bases and the J segment 3 bases; nucleotides outside the gene matches: 6. The CDR3 spans 14 residues. Germline V gene sequence: CDR1 SGHTA, CDR2 FQGNSA. For the CDR3, the DNA is TGTGCCAGCAGCGGGGCGAGGGGGCACTATGGCTACACCTTC. This encodes CASSGARGHYGYTF.

The genes are TRBV7-9 and TRBJ2-7; D may be TRBD1 (6 bases). The CDR3 has 13 amino acids. V dropped 1 base and J dropped 6 bases, with 10 bases sitting between them. CDR1 SEHNR and CDR2 FQNEAQ come from the germline V gene (reference sequence). The CDR3 protein is CASSLGQVSEQYF. CDR3 nucleotide sequence: TGTGCCAGCAGCTTAGGACAGGTGTCCGAGCAGTACTTC.

The rearrangement joins TRBV9 to TRBJ2-7; D is ambiguous. This CDR3 has 13 amino acids. Trimming shortened V by 1 base and J by 7 bases, and 12 bases separated the two germline ends. Per the germline V gene, CDR1 is SGDLS and CDR2 is YYNGEE. CDR3 sequence: CASSVTHGREQYF. The CDR3 DNA reads TGTGCCAGCAGCGTAACCCACGGCCGGGAGCAGTACTTC.

The chain has TRBV3-1 and TRBJ2-1; D is uncertain. Germline values: CDR1 LGHDT, CDR2 YNNKEL (reference sequence). This CDR3 spans 14 amino acids. The V and J ends lost 0 bases and 3 bases respectively, with 6 bases between them. The CDR3 DNA reads TGTGCCAGCAGCCAAGAGGGTTTCTACAATGAGCAGTTCTTC. Translation gives CASSQEGFYNEQFF.

The count of this clonotype is one. This chain connects TRBV10-3 to TRBJ2-5, with 8 bases aligning to TRBD2. The CDR3 is made up of 14 amino acids. The germline gives CDR1 ENHRY, CDR2 SYGVKD. With V trimmed by 5 bases and J by 1 base, 3 bases remained unmatched. The CDR3 nucleotides read TGTGCCATCAGTATGACTAGCGCCCAAGAGACCCAGTACTTC. Encoded protein: CAISMTSAQETQYF.

The rearrangement uses TRBV5-1 and TRBJ1-2, with 11 bases fitting TRBD1. The CDR3 runs to 14 residues. V was clipped by 4 bases and J by 8 bases; unmatched bases: 7. Germline values: CDR1 SGHRS, CDR2 YFSETQ. CDR3 nucleotide sequence: TGCGCCAGCAGCATTGGGACAGGGGGAGACGGCTACACCTTC. It specifies CASSIGTGGDGYTF.

J is TRBJ2-4 and V is TRBV6-2 or TRBV6-3, with D unresolved. The CDR3 is made up of 15 amino acids. Germline V lookup: CDR1 MNHEY, CDR2 SVGEGT. CDR3 bases: TGTGTCCAGCATCTCGGAACCGTGTGTAAAAACATTCAGTACTTC. Amino acids: CVQHLGTVCKNIQYF.

The V and J genes are TRBV20-1 and TRBJ1-4; no clear D gene. This CDR3 contains 13 residues. The germline V and J ends were trimmed by 4 bases and 8 bases, with 14 bases remaining between them. CDR1 and CDR2 from the germline V gene are DFQATT and SNEGSKA (reference sequence). For the CDR3, the DNA is TGCAGTGCTATAGATCAACCCGGGGAAAAACTGTTTTTT. This gives the protein CSAIDQPGEKLFF.

V usage is TRBV5-4 and J usage is TRBJ2-3, with 7 bases matching TRBD1. This CDR3 comprises 14 residues. Germline V gives CDR1 SGHNT, CDR2 YYREEE (reference sequence). The ends lost 5 bases at V and 0 bases at J; junction bases unmatched: 3. CDR3 nucleotide sequence: TGTGCCAGCAGTCGGGACAGCAGCACAGATACGCAGTATTTT. It codes for CASSRDSSTDTQYF.

The chain has TRBV5-4 and TRBJ1-4; D uncertain. The CDR3 spans 19 residues. CDR1 SGHNT and CDR2 YYREEE come from the germline V gene (reference sequence). V was shortened by 0 bases and J by 8 bases, with 26 bases between the two germline ends. The CDR3 nucleotides are TGTGCCAGCAGCTTGGACGGCGGGCTATATTCTCAGCCAGTGGAAAAACTGTTTTTT. Translation gives CASSLDGGLYSQPVEKLFF.

The chain recombines TRBV20-1 with TRBJ2-3; either TRBD1 or TRBD2 may fit D (5 bases each). The CDR3 covers 14 residues. V was trimmed by 5 bases and J by 1 base, leaving 13 bases between them. Germline V gene sequence: CDR1 DFQATT, CDR2 SNEGSKA (reference sequence). The CDR3 loop reads CSASTVGGTDTQYF. The CDR3 nucleotides read TGCAGTGCTTCTACCGTGGGGGGCACAGATACGCAGTATTTT.

The chain has TRBV4-1 and TRBJ2-7, with 11 bases fitting TRBD2. The length of the CDR3 is 16 residues. Germline CDR1 MGHRA, CDR2 YSYEKL. With V trimmed by 1 base and J by 4 bases, 6 bases remained unmatched. Here the CDR3 DNA reads TGCGCCAGCAGCCAAGGACTAGCGGGAATTTCTTACGAGCAGTACTTC. As protein: CASSQGLAGISYEQYF.

V gene TRBV5-6 combines with J gene TRBJ2-3; D is uncertain. V lost 4 bases, J lost 0 bases, and 9 bases lay in between. This CDR3 spans 14 amino acids. The germline V gene encodes CDR1 SGHDT and CDR2 YYEEEE. Written as DNA, the CDR3 is TGTGCCAGCAGCGGGATTTTAAGCACAGATACGCAGTATTTT. It encodes CASSGILSTDTQYF.

The chain uses TRBV9 and TRBJ2-3, with D perhaps TRBD1 (6 bases). CDR3 length: 15 residues. Germline assignment: CDR1 SGDLS and CDR2 YYNGEE. The ends were cut back, 4 bases at V and 1 base at J, with 13 bases in the middle. The DNA for the CDR3 is TGTGCCAGCAGCCGGGACAACGATCGCACAGATACGCAGTATTTT. Protein product: CASSRDNDRTDTQYF.

The chain has TRBV3-1 and TRBJ2-1, with TRBD2 identical over 7 bases. J lost 4 bases, V lost 3 bases, and 9 bases had no gene match. The CDR3 is 16 amino acids. CDR1 LGHDT and CDR2 YNNKEL come from the germline V gene (reference sequence). DNA of the CDR3: TGTGCCAGCAGCCACCTAAGCGGGGAATCTTACAATGAGCAGTTCTTC. Translated: CASSHLSGESYNEQFF.

This rearrangement joins TRBV20-1 to TRBJ2-1; 12 nucleotides line up with TRBD2. CDR1 is DFQATT and CDR2 is SNEGSKA in the germline V gene (reference sequence). The CDR3 totals 14 residues. V trimming: 7 bases; J trimming: 7 bases; junction bases outside the gene matches: 8. CDR3 sequence reads: CSVMTSGGNNEQFF. CDR3 DNA: TGCAGTGTCATGACTAGCGGGGGCAATAATGAGCAGTTCTTC.

This clonotype was observed a few times. The chain employs TRBV19 and TRBJ1-1; no clear D gene. The CDR3 is 12 amino acids. The V gene's germline CDR1 is LNHDA and CDR2 SQIVND (reference sequence). V was cut by 8 bases and J by 5 bases, with 12 bases left in between. The CDR3 nucleotides are TGTGCCAGTCGAAACAGAGAGACTGAAGCTTTCTTT. This gives the protein CASRNRETEAFF.

The chain joins TRBV20-1 to TRBJ1-5; 7 positions agree with TRBD1. Germline values: CDR1 DFQATT, CDR2 SNEGSKA (reference sequence). The CDR3 extends over 13 amino acids. V lost 6 bases to trimming and J lost 7 bases; unmatched junction nucleotides: 9. Here the CDR3 reads CSAAAQGWQPQHF. The CDR3 DNA is TGCAGTGCAGCCGCACAGGGGTGGCAGCCCCAGCATTTT.

The chain couples TRBV7-9 to TRBJ1-2; D is uncertain. V dropped 4 bases and J dropped 4 bases, with 10 bases sitting between them. CDR1 is SEHNR, CDR2 FQNEAQ, per germline (reference sequence). The CDR3 spans 13 residues. The CDR3 coding sequence is TGTGCCAGCAGCTCCGAGGTTGCCTATGGCTACACCTTC. The encoded protein is CASSSEVAYGYTF.

This chain uses TRBV5-1 with TRBJ1-1; no definite D call. Per germline, CDR1 SGHRS and CDR2 YFSETQ. V was trimmed by 4 bases and J by 3 bases, leaving 13 bases between them. This CDR3 has 14 amino acids. CDR3 amino acids: CASSGPLVDTEAFF. DNA for the CDR3: TGCGCCAGCAGCGGTCCCTTGGTCGACACTGAAGCTTTCTTT.

The chain uses TRBV27 and TRBJ1-2; no definite D call. This CDR3 region has 15 residues. Per germline, CDR1 MNHEY and CDR2 SMNVEV (reference sequence). Trimming took off 2 bases at V and 0 bases at J, with 10 bases between the two ends. CDR3 coding DNA: TGTGCCAGCAGTTTAAATCTGGGAGCTAACTATGGCTACACCTTC. This translates into CASSLNLGANYGYTF.